This T cell receptor beta chain was sequenced in a study of graft-versus-host responses after intestinal transplantation. Study overall: In this cohort, recipients had multivisceral, liver-intestinal, or isolated intestinal transplants. Induction with anti-thymocyte globulin, then tacrolimus and steroids for about 3 years, was given to all recipients.

Turning to this clone: Its target is unknown.

Trimming removed 2 bases at V and 2 bases at J, with 8 bases between. Germline V CDR1 and CDR2: SGHVS, FQNEAQ. The CDR3 length is 14 residues. Only in-frame clones appear in the TCRdb table, and some are missing; sequencing was by immunoSEQ multiplex PCR. Among tens of thousands of clones listed, 91% were seen once. The TCR sequence derives from a human donor who received an intestinal transplant. The sample in question was unstimulated CD8+ T cells sorted from spleen or lymph node cells, obtained before intestinal transplant. V is TRBV7-8 and J is TRBJ2-3; the D gene is possibly TRBD2 (6 bases). CDR3 DNA: TGTGCCAGCAGCTTACCGGGAGTCACAGATACGCAGTATTTT. This translates into CASSLPGVTDTQYF.